The clone carrying this T cell receptor (beta chain) appeared a few times. RNA transcripts gave rise to amplified TCR beta CDR3 regions. A first-round RT-PCR of the TCR CDR3 used the HTBI primer set. MiXCR, applied by TCRdb to the multiplex PCR reads, yields one record per CDR3 protein. The sample shows about 420,000 distinct CDR3 sequences, around 15% of them seen only once. These data belong to a study of T cells in Graves' hyperthyroidism and ophthalmopathy. Background on the study: Before treatment of any kind, peripheral blood was taken at initial diagnosis.

The study defined stable Graves' hyperthyroidism as no ophthalmopathy progression within 18 months. Hyperthyroidism had been newly diagnosed in patients aged 18 to 65, and its duration was under 2 months. This receptor was obtained from a young woman with Graves' hyperthyroidism. Sequenced input: blood.

Here the CDR3 DNA reads TGCGCCAGCGCAGAGGGTTCAGGGGGGATAGGGGCTTTCTTT. It specifies CASAEGSGGIGAFF. The genes are TRBV5-1 and TRBJ1-1; 7 bases align to TRBD1. CDR1 SGHRS and CDR2 YFSETQ come from the germline V gene. After removal of 7 bases from V and 11 bases from J, the junction contained 17 bases not matched to a gene. This CDR3 is 14 amino acids long.